Each of the 18 T cell receptor beta chains below was sequenced from the same sample in a study of blood T cells in healthy people across ages. For the second PCR, which ran for about 6 to 11 cycles, a sample-barcoded 5' primer and a J-beta primer mix were used. A single record per CDR3 protein comes from TCRdb applying MiXCR to the 5' RACE reads. The table lists under 1,000,000 distinct CDR3 sequences, around 45% of them singletons. The sequenced sample consisted of blood. The receptors here all came from an elderly man in good health.

This clonotype has a handful of counts. J is TRBJ2-1 and V is TRBV28; weak D call: TRBD2 (5 bases). Trimming stripped 6 bases from V and 8 bases from J, with 17 bases between. The CDR3 is 14 residues long. Germline V gene data show CDR1 as MDHEN and CDR2 as SYDVKM. CDR3 residues: CASRPSRRGDEQFF. Here the CDR3 DNA reads TGTGCCAGCAGACCATCCAGACGGGGAGATGAGCAGTTCTTC.

In regard to this clonotype: Germline and junction disagree at one end, which may indicate a read error. The chain is built from TRBV7-2 and TRBJ1-1, with D unclear. CDR1 is SGHTA, CDR2 FQGNSA, per germline. The CDR3 runs to 14 residues. CDR3 protein: CASSLDKTSTGAFF. CDR3 DNA sequence: TGTGCCAGCAGCTTAGACAAAACTTCCACTGGAGCTTTCTTT.

This chain joins TRBV10-3 and TRBJ1-2, with D unclear. The CDR3 spans 14 residues. Germline V gene data show CDR1 as ENHRY and CDR2 as SYGVKD. V lost 0 bases to trimming and J lost 7 bases, with 12 bases between them. CDR3 in DNA: TGTGCCATCAGTGAGTCGTGGCAGGCGCGTGGCTACACCTTC. This codes for CAISESWQARGYTF.

This chain uses TRBV5-1 with TRBJ2-2; D gene unclear. The CDR3 consists of 16 residues. Germline-derived CDR1 and CDR2 are SGHRS and YFSETQ. Trimming left V 1 base short and J 2 bases short, with 12 bases between. CDR3 DNA: TGCGCCAGCAGCTTGAATGCCGGGCTTAACACCGGGGAGCTGTTTTTT. It translates to CASSLNAGLNTGELFF.

CDR3 DNA: TGTGCCAGCACAAACTTCGGCGGCTCGACTGATACGCAGTATTTT. The encoded protein is CASTNFGGSTDTQYF. The chain links TRBV12-3 or TRBV12-4 to TRBJ2-3; D uncertain. This CDR3 spans 15 amino acids. V dropped 7 bases and J dropped 6 bases, with 20 bases sitting between them.

The genes are TRBV4-2 and TRBJ1-6, with 9 bases lining up with TRBD1. Germline assignment: CDR1 LGHNA and CDR2 YNFKEQ. The CDR3 extends over 16 amino acids. The J segment lost 4 bases and the V segment lost 4 bases, leaving 5 bases of the junction unmatched. The CDR3 region is CASSPPGTGYNSPLHF. The CDR3 coding sequence is TGTGCCAGCAGCCCCCCGGGGACAGGGTATAATTCACCCCTCCACTTT.

This clonotype was detected only a few times. The chain combines TRBV10-3 with TRBJ2-7; 8 bases are shared with TRBD2. Germline V gene lookup returns CDR1 ENHRY and CDR2 SYGVKD. CDR3 size: 14 residues. J lost 7 bases, V lost 9 bases, and 14 bases had no gene match. CDR3 residues: CAIAYSGDYNEQYF. The CDR3 DNA reads as TGTGCCATAGCCTATAGCGGGGACTACAATGAGCAGTACTTC.

The chain joins TRBV14 to TRBJ1-2; D gene ambiguous. The germline gives CDR1 SGHDN, CDR2 FVKESK. The length of the CDR3 is 13 residues. Trimming took off 4 bases at V and 6 bases at J, with 12 bases between the two ends. The CDR3 reads CASSLEVTHGYTF. The CDR3 region has the DNA TGTGCCAGCAGCCTGGAGGTCACCCATGGCTACACCTTC.

This clonotype was detected a few times. V is TRBV5-1 and J is TRBJ2-7; no firm D call. The ends were cut back, 1 base at V and 7 bases at J, with 15 bases in the middle. Germline-derived CDR1 and CDR2 are SGHRS and YFSETQ. This CDR3 is 14 amino acids long. CDR3 sequence (DNA): TGCGCCAGCAGCTTGAGTCGTTTAAGGAGTGAGCAGTACTTC. It translates to CASSLSRLRSEQYF.

The chain employs TRBV18 and TRBJ1-1, with D perhaps TRBD1 (5 bases). This CDR3 is 17 amino acids long. Trimming took 5 bases from V and 0 from J, leaving 19 bases between them. Germline loops: CDR1 KGHSH, CDR2 LQKENI. CDR3 sequence reads: CASSTLRQLGLNTEAFF. The CDR3 DNA reads TGTGCCAGCTCAACCCTTCGACAGCTCGGACTGAACACTGAAGCTTTCTTT.

This sequence joins TRBV7-2 and TRBJ2-4, with D unclear. The J call may be wrong; the DNA end is better matched by TRBJ2-5. This CDR3 comprises 14 residues. Germline assignment: CDR1 SGHTA and CDR2 FQGNSA. As DNA, the CDR3 is TGTGCCAGCAGCGTAGAGGCGCGGCAAGAGACCCAGTACTTC. Its translation is CASSVEARQETQYF.

In its sample, this clonotype was seen a few times. The V call is TRBV12-3 or TRBV12-4, the J call TRBJ1-5; tentative D call: TRBD1 (5 bases). This CDR3 is built from 14 residues. With 6 bases removed from V and 6 bases from J, the gap between germline ends came to 15 bases. The CDR3 region is CASSFSGMGQPQHF. DNA of the CDR3: TGTGCCAGCAGCTTTTCAGGGATGGGTCAGCCCCAGCATTTT.

This clonotype showed up just a few times. This sequence joins TRBV2 and TRBJ1-2; 7 nucleotides agree with TRBD1. J lost 4 bases, V lost 3 bases, and 5 bases had no gene match. CDR3 length: 14 amino acids. CDR1 is SNHLY and CDR2 is FYNNEI in the germline V gene. CDR3 loop: CASSDRGIFYGYTF. In DNA, the CDR3 is TGTGCCAGCAGTGACAGGGGGATCTTCTATGGCTACACCTTC.

This clonotype was counted between two and nine times. The chain links TRBV24-1 to TRBJ2-7; 7 bases match TRBD2. The V gene's germline CDR1 is KGHDR and CDR2 SFDVKD. Trimming at V came to 2 bases and at J to 2 bases, leaving 5 bases not matched to a gene. The CDR3 spans 15 residues. CDR3 region: CATSDSGRPTYEQYF. CDR3 sequence (DNA): TGTGCCACCAGTGATTCCGGGAGGCCTACCTACGAGCAGTACTTC.

J is TRBJ2-3 and V is TRBV6-1; 11 bases line up with TRBD2. This CDR3 spans 19 amino acids. Per germline, CDR1 MNHNS and CDR2 SASEGT. Unmatched junction bases numbered 17, after V lost 7 bases and J lost 2 bases. This chain's CDR3 is CASTGRSGRGVGSTDTQYF. CDR3 nucleotide sequence: TGTGCCAGCACAGGCCGTAGCGGGAGGGGTGTTGGTTCCACAGATACGCAGTATTTT.

This clonotype was seen just once. A read error may be the cause here, since a much bigger clone is one base away. This chain joins TRBV5-1 and TRBJ2-7; D unresolved. Germline V gene data show CDR1 as SGHRS and CDR2 as YFSETQ. With 4 bases removed from V and 7 bases from J, the gap between germline ends came to 12 bases. The CDR3 contains 12 residues. The CDR3 region has the DNA TGCGCCAGCAGCCCAATTGACAATGAGCAGTACTTC. Encoded protein: CASSPIDNEQYF.

The chain joins TRBV9 to TRBJ1-5; weak D call: TRBD1 (6 bases). Germline V gene lookup returns CDR1 SGDLS and CDR2 YYNGEE. This CDR3 is 15 amino acids long. V was trimmed by 7 bases and J by 1 base, leaving 15 bases between them. The CDR3 DNA follows: TGTGCCAGCGGGCAGGGGAGTTCGAGCAATCAGCCCCAGCATTTT. Amino acid sequence: CASGQGSSSNQPQHF. Combining the CDR3 with reference TRBV9 and TRBJ1-5 gives the whole variable domain DSGVTQTPKHLITATGQRVTLRCSPRSGDLSVYWYQQSLDQGLQFLIQYYNGEERAKGNILERFSAQQFPDLHSELNLSSLELGDSALYFCASGQGSSSNQPQHFGDGTRLSIL.

In the case of this clonotype: Just one base apart from a much larger clone, this may be a read error. This chain connects TRBV5-1 to TRBJ2-5; D not certain. The V gene lost 0 bases and the J gene lost 4 bases, with 13 bases spanning the gap. Germline V lookup: CDR1 SGHRS, CDR2 YFSETQ. The CDR3 runs to 15 residues. The chain's CDR3 is CASSLVQEVGETQYF. The CDR3 nucleotides read TGCGCCAGCAGCTTGGTCCAGGAAGTCGGAGAGACCCAGTACTTC.